This TCR beta chain was retrieved from a study of shared clonotypes between healthy human individuals. For the study at large: Plates per donor: three CD4 naive, three CD4 memory, two CD8 naive, one CD8 memory. Study outcomes and limitations: Rarefaction curves obtained for sorted subsets showed sequencing incomplete despite large depth. Around 5% of naive CD4 clonotypes were common to four donors.

CDR1 is SQVTM, CDR2 ANQGSEA, per germline. This CDR3 is 14 amino acids long. V lost 0 bases and J lost 4; bases outside the gene matches: 5. The naive CD8 subset, CD45RO-negative cells positively selected for CCR7, excluded terminally differentiated effector memory CD45RA+ cells. The donors, healthy adults who were HIV-negative, had experienced no recent acute infections or vaccinations. In this sample, this clone turned up once. The antigen is unknown. TCRdb's table, derived via immunoSEQ multiplex PCR, lists solely in-frame clones and lacks some. Of some 2 million clones listed, about 95% are singletons.

This TCR was sampled from a man between 18 and 35 years old in good health. The sample consisted of naive CD8+ T cells sorted from blood. The chain uses TRBV29-1 and TRBJ1-2, with 7 bases lining up with TRBD1. The CDR3 sequence is CSVEDLGQVYGYTF. In DNA, the CDR3 is TGCAGCGTTGAAGATCTTGGACAGGTCTATGGCTACACCTTC.